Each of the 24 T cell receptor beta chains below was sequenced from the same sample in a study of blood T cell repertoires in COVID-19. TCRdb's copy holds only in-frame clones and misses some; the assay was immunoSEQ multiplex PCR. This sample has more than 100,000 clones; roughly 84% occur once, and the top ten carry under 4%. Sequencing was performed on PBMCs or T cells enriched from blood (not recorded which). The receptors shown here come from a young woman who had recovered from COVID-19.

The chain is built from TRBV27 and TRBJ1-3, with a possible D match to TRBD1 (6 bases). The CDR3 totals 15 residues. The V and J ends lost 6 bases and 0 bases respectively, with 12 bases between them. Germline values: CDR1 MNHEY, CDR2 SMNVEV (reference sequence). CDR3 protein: CASRTGPPSGNTIYF. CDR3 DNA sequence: TGTGCCAGCAGGACAGGTCCTCCCTCTGGAAACACCATATATTTT.

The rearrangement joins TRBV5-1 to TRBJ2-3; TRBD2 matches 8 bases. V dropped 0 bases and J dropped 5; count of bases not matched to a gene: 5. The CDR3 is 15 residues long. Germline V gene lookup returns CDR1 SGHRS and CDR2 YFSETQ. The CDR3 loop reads CASSLGRAGVDTQYF. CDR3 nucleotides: TGCGCCAGCAGCTTGGGTCGAGCGGGAGTAGATACGCAGTATTTT.

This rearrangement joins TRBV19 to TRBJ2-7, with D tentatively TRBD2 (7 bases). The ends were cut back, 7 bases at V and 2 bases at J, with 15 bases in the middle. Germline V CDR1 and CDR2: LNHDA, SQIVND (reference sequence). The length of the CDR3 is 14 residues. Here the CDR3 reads CASNVGGGPYEQYF. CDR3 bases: TGTGCCAGTAACGTGGGGGGGGGCCCCTACGAGCAGTACTTC. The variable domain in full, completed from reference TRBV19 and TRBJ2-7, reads DGGITQSPKYLFRKEGQNVTLSCEQNLNHDAMYWYRQDPGQGLRLIYYSQIVNDFQKGDIAEGYSVSREKKESFPLTVTSAQKNPTAFYLCASNVGGGPYEQYFGPGTRLTVT.

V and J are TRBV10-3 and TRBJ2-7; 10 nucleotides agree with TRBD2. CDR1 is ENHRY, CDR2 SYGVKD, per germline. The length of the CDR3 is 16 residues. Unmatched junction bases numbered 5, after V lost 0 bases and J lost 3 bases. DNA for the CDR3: TGTGCCATCAGTGAGTCTGCTAGCGGGAGACTCTACGAGCAGTACTTC. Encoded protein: CAISESASGRLYEQYF.

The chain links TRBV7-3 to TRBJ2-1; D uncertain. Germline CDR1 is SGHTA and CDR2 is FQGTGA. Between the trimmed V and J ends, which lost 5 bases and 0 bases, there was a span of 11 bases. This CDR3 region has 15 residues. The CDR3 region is CASSPSWSSYNEQFF. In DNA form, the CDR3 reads TGTGCCAGCAGCCCGAGCTGGAGCTCCTACAATGAGCAGTTCTTC.

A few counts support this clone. CDR3 sequence: CAPSNYGYTF. The CDR3 DNA reads as TGTGCCCCCTCTAACTATGGCTACACCTTC. This chain connects TRBV19 to TRBJ1-2; D is undetermined. The CDR3 consists of 10 residues. Trimming pared 11 bases from V and 0 bases from J, leaving 4 bases between. Germline V lookup: CDR1 LNHDA, CDR2 SQIVND (reference sequence). The full variable domain, rest sourced from reference TRBV19 and TRBJ1-2, is DGGITQSPKYLFRKEGQNVTLSCEQNLNHDAMYWYRQDPGQGLRLIYYSQIVNDFQKGDIAEGYSVSREKKESFPLTVTSAQKNPTAFYLCAPSNYGYTFGSGTRLTVV.

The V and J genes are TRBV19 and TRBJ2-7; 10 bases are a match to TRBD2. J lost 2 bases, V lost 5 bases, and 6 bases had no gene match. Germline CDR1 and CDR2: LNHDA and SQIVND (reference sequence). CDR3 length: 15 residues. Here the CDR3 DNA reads TGTGCCAGTAGTCCAGGACTAGCGGATCCCTACGAGCAGTACTTC. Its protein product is CASSPGLADPYEQYF.

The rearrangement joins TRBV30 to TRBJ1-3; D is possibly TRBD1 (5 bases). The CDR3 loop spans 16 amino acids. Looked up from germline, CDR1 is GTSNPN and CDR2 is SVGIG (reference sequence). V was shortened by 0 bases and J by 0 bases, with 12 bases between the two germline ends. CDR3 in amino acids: CAWSVGGTLSGNTIYF. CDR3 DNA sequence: TGTGCCTGGAGTGTAGGTGGGACTCTCTCTGGAAACACCATATATTTT.

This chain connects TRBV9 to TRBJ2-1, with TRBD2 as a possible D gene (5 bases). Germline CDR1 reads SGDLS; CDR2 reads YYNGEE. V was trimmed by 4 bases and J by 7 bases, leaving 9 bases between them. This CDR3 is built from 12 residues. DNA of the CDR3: TGTGCCAGCAGCCGGACTTCTAATGAGCAGTTCTTC. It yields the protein CASSRTSNEQFF.

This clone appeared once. The CDR3 loop reads CASSTPTTRGVGEQYF. DNA for the CDR3: TGTGCCAGCAGTACCCCGACGACTAGGGGAGTTGGGGAGCAGTACTTC. V and J are TRBV6-9 and TRBJ2-7, with a tentative D call TRBD2 (6 bases). Looked up from germline, CDR1 is MNHGY and CDR2 is SVAAGI. The CDR3 spans 16 residues. Trimming pared 5 bases from V and 7 bases from J, leaving 24 bases between.

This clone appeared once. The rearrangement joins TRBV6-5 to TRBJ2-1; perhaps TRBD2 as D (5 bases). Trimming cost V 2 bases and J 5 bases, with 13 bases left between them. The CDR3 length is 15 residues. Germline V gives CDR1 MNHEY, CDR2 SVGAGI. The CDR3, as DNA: TGTGCCAGCAGTTACAGCGGTCCTGTAAACAATGAGCAGTTCTTC. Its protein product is CASSYSGPVNNEQFF.

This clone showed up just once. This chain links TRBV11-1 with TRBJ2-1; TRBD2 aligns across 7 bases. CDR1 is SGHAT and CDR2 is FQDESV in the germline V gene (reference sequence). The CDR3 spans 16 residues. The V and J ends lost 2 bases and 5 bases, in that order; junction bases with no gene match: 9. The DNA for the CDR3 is TGTGCCAGCAGCTTACCCCCCGCTAGCGGACACAATGAGCAGTTCTTC. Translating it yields CASSLPPASGHNEQFF.

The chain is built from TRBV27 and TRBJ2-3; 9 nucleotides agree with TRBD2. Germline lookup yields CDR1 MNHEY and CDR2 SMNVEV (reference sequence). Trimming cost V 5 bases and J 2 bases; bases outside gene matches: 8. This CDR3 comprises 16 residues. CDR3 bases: TGTGCCAGCAGTCTCCATCCTAGCGGGAACACAGATACGCAGTATTTT. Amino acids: CASSLHPSGNTDTQYF.

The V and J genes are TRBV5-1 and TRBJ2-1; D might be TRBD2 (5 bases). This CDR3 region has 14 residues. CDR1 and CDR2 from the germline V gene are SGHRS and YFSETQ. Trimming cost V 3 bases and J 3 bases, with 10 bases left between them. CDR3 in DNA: TGCGCCAGCAGCTCCGGACTTATCTACAATGAGCAGTTCTTC. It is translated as CASSSGLIYNEQFF.

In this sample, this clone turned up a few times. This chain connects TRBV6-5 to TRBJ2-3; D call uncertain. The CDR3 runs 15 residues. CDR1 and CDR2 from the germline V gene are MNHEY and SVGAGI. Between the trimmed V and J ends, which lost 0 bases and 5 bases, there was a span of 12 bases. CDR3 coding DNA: TGTGCCAGCAGTTACTCAAGACCCGAGGTAGATACGCAGTATTTT. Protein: CASSYSRPEVDTQYF.

CDR3 nucleotide sequence: TGTGCCAGCAGTTCCCCACTAGCGGGGGCCTTCGAGCAGTACTTC. This sequence encodes CASSSPLAGAFEQYF. V usage is TRBV27 and J usage is TRBJ2-7; 11 bases line up with TRBD2. The ends lost 4 bases at V and 6 bases at J; junction bases unmatched: 8. The CDR3 contains 15 residues. Germline loops: CDR1 MNHEY, CDR2 SMNVEV (reference sequence).

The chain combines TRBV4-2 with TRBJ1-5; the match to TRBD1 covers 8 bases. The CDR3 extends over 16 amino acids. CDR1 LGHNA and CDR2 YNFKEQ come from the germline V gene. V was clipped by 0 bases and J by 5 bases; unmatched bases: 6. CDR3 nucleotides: TGTGCCAGCAGCCAAGATACAGGACAGGGTTATCAGCCCCAGCATTTT. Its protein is CASSQDTGQGYQPQHF.

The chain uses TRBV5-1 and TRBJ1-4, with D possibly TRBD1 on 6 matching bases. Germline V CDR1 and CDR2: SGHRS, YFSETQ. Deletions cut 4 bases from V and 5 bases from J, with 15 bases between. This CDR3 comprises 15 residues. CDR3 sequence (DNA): TGCGCCAGCAGCCCGACAGGTATTTTAAATGAAAAACTGTTTTTT. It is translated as CASSPTGILNEKLFF.

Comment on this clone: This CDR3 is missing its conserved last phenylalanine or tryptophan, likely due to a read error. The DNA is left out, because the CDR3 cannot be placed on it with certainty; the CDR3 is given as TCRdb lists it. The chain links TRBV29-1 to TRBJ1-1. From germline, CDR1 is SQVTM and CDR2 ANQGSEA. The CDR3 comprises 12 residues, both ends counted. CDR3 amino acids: CSVDSLYPWPAI.

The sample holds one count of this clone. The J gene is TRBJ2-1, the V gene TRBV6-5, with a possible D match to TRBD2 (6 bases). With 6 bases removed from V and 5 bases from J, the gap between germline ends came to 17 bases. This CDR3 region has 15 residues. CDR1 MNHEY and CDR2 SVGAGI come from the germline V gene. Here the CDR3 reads CASRLAIFLNNEQFF. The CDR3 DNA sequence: TGTGCCAGCAGGCTAGCGATATTTCTCAACAATGAGCAGTTCTTC.

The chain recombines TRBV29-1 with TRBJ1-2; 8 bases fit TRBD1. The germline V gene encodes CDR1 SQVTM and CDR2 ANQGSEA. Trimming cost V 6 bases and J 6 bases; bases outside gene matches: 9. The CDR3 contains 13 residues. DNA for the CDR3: TGCAGCGTCAGCGACAGGGGCCCGGATGGCTACACCTTC. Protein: CSVSDRGPDGYTF.

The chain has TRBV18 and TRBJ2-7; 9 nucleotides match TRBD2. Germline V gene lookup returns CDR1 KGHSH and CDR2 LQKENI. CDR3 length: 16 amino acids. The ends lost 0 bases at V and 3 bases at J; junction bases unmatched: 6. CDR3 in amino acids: CASSPPPWREGYEQYF. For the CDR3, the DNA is TGTGCCAGCTCACCACCCCCCTGGCGGGAGGGCTACGAGCAGTACTTC.

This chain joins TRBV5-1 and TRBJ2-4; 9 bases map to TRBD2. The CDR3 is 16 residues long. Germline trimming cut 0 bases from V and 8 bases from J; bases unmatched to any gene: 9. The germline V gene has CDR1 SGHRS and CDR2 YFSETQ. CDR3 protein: CASSLEGTSFRDIQYF. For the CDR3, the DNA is TGCGCCAGCAGCTTGGAAGGGACTAGCTTTAGGGACATTCAGTACTTC.

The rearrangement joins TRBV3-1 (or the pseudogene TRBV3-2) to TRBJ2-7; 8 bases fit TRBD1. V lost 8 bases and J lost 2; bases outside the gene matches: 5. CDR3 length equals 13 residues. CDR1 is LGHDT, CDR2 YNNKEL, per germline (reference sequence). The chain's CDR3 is CASEDRVTYEQYF. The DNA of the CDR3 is TGTGCCAGCGAGGACAGGGTCACCTACGAGCAGTACTTC.